This TCR beta chain is drawn from a study of radiation and T cells in renal cell carcinoma. Study-wide context: Nephrectomy followed 15 Gy stereotactic body radiation by 4 weeks.

Study-wide findings and caveats: Top tumor clonotypes rose in blood 2 weeks post-radiation, then contracted. Baseline intratumoral clonotype presence is unknown without pretreatment biopsies.

The germline V and J ends were trimmed by 6 bases and 1 base, with 18 bases remaining between them. Germline CDR1 reads MNHEY; CDR2 reads SMNVEV (reference sequence). The CDR3 covers 17 residues. Data came from immunoSEQ multiplex PCR; TCRdb stores just in-frame clones and leaves some out. Counted here are 120,000 to 150,000 clones, roughly nine tenths occurring once; the ten biggest clones make up 4.1%. As regards this clone: No antigen is known for it.

Regarding time point: baseline pretreatment blood. Treatment described: 15 Gy SBRT to primary tumor, nephrectomy 4 weeks later. The patient's renal cell carcinoma had clear cell pathology. This sequence originates from a woman in her 70s with renal cell carcinoma. The starting material was blood, obtained from a patient whose treatment included radiotherapy and nephrectomy. V gene TRBV27 combines with J gene TRBJ2-2; no reliable D call. The CDR3 bases are TGTGCCAGCAGATCAAAAAGCCGGGCGGTGAACACCGGGGAGCTGTTTTTT. It yields the protein CASRSKSRAVNTGELFF.